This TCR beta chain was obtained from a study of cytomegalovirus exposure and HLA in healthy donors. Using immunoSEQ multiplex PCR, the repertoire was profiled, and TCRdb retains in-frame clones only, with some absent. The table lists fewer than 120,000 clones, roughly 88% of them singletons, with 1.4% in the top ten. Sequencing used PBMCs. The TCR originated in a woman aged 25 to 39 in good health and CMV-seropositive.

CDR3 bases: TGTGCCAGCAGTCCTCTCAGCGGGAGGGGAACAGATACGCAGTATTTT. Amino acid sequence: CASSPLSGRGTDTQYF. This chain joins TRBV28 and TRBJ2-3; 10 nucleotides match TRBD2. Per germline, CDR1 MDHEN and CDR2 SYDVKM. The junction had 8 bases not matched to a gene; V was cut back by 5 bases and J by 3 bases. The CDR3 spans 16 residues.